What follows are 13 T cell receptor beta chains derived from one specimen sequenced in a study of T cell changes during pregnancy in multiple sclerosis. The data were produced by immunoSEQ multiplex PCR, yet TCRdb's version contains in-frame clones alone and is incomplete. In the table there are about 98,000 clones, approximately 90% of which are singletons. The source material was peripheral blood, sampled after pregnancy. The receptors here all came from a female donor in good health, enrolled as a control in a pregnancy study.

The rearrangement links TRBV5-1 to TRBJ2-7; 7 nucleotides line up with TRBD2. The germline CDR1 and CDR2 sequences are SGHRS and YFSETQ. V trimming: 4 bases; J trimming: 4 bases; junction bases outside the gene matches: 11. This CDR3 spans 15 amino acids. CDR3 loop: CASSTSEGGDYEQYF. DNA of the CDR3: TGCGCCAGCAGCACCTCCGAGGGAGGGGATTACGAGCAGTACTTC.

The chain links TRBV28 to TRBJ2-6; 9 nucleotides match TRBD1. Germline V gives CDR1 MDHEN, CDR2 SYDVKM. CDR3 size: 18 residues. V dropped 4 bases and J dropped 4; count of bases not matched to a gene: 11. The chain's CDR3 is CASSSPPGQGSGANVLTF. The CDR3 DNA reads as TGTGCCAGCAGTTCCCCACCGGGACAGGGTTCAGGGGCCAACGTCCTGACTTTC.

The chain combines TRBV28 with TRBJ2-6; maybe TRBD2 (6 bases). The V end lost 8 bases, the J end lost 0 bases, and 14 bases lay between the germline ends. Germline CDR1 reads MDHEN; CDR2 reads SYDVKM. This CDR3 has 16 amino acids. The CDR3 DNA reads TGTGCCAGCCGCAGGAGGGGTAGCTCTGGGGCCAACGTCCTGACTTTC. Its protein product is CASRRRGSSGANVLTF.

The sample holds one count of this clone. J is TRBJ2-3 and V is TRBV5-1, with D tentatively TRBD2 (6 bases). The germline V gene has CDR1 SGHRS and CDR2 YFSETQ. The V end was cut by 0 bases, the J end by 0 bases, with 8 bases between. This CDR3 has 15 amino acids. The CDR3 region is CASSLGGTSTDTQYF. CDR3 in DNA: TGCGCCAGCAGCTTGGGGGGGACTAGCACAGATACGCAGTATTTT.

This chain connects TRBV7-2 to TRBJ1-1; D uncertain. Germline CDR1 reads SGHTA; CDR2 reads FQGNSA. V was shortened by 2 bases and J by 3 bases, with 7 bases between the two germline ends. This CDR3 has 13 amino acids. The CDR3 protein is CASSLYTHTEAFF. The DNA of the CDR3 is TGTGCCAGCAGCTTATACACACACACTGAAGCTTTCTTT.

The CDR3 spells CASSLDSNEQFF. The CDR3 nucleotides read TGTGCCAGCAGCTTGGATAGCAATGAGCAGTTCTTC. J is TRBJ2-1 and V is TRBV5-4, with D unresolved. Trimming took off 0 bases at V and 6 bases at J, with 4 bases between the two ends. The germline CDR1 and CDR2 sequences are SGHNT and YYREEE (reference sequence). The CDR3 spans 12 residues.

The chain links TRBV28 to TRBJ2-1, with 14 bases aligning to TRBD2. CDR1 and CDR2 (germline): MDHEN, SYDVKM. V dropped 4 bases and J dropped 0; count of bases not matched to a gene: 8. The CDR3 extends over 19 amino acids. The CDR3 DNA reads TGTGCCAGCAGTTCCCCCGTCGGGACTAGCGGGAGCTCCTACAATGAGCAGTTCTTC. Amino acids: CASSSPVGTSGSSYNEQFF.

This clone was found a few times. J is TRBJ1-2 and V is TRBV25-1, with D unresolved. V was trimmed by 0 bases and J by 8 bases, leaving 13 bases between them. CDR3 size: 14 residues. The V gene's germline CDR1 is MGHDK and CDR2 SYGVNS. The CDR3 loop is CASSEYSVGGGYTF. CDR3 DNA sequence: TGTGCCAGCAGTGAATATTCCGTCGGAGGAGGCTACACCTTC.

The V call is TRBV30, the J call TRBJ1-2, with D unclear. Trimming removed 1 base at V and 0 bases at J, with 9 bases between. Germline CDR1 reads GTSNPN; CDR2 reads SVGIG (reference sequence). The CDR3 extends over 14 amino acids. CDR3 sequence reads: CAWSDGTANYGYTF. Written as DNA, the CDR3 is TGTGCCTGGAGTGACGGTACAGCTAACTATGGCTACACCTTC.

The J gene is TRBJ1-2, the V gene TRBV6-1, with unresolved D. Between the trimmed V and J ends, which lost 3 bases and 3 bases, there was a span of 11 bases. Germline lookup yields CDR1 MNHNS and CDR2 SASEGT. The CDR3 loop spans 14 amino acids. The CDR3, as DNA: TGTGCCAGCAGTGAGCGTTCGGGTTACTATGGCTACACCTTC. Protein product: CASSERSGYYGYTF.

J is TRBJ2-7 and V is TRBV28; D is uncertain. The CDR3 length is 14 residues. Trimming shortened V by 6 bases and J by 2 bases, and 14 bases separated the two germline ends. Germline values: CDR1 MDHEN, CDR2 SYDVKM. In DNA form, the CDR3 reads TGTGCCAGCAGCCCGAGAGTGCAGGCCTACGAGCAGTACTTC. Its translation is CASSPRVQAYEQYF.

V is TRBV4-2 and J is TRBJ2-3; 9 bases map to TRBD2. Germline CDR1 is LGHNA and CDR2 is YNFKEQ. This CDR3 has 17 amino acids. Unmatched junction bases numbered 8, after V lost 0 bases and J lost 4 bases. In DNA, the CDR3 is TGTGCCAGCAGCCAAGATCCTGTGGCGGGAGGGGCAGATACGCAGTATTTT. This gives the protein CASSQDPVAGGADTQYF.

This chain links TRBV18 with TRBJ1-1; D uncertain. The germline V gene has CDR1 KGHSH and CDR2 LQKENI. V was cut by 6 bases and J by 6 bases, with 11 bases left in between. The CDR3 has 12 amino acids. The CDR3 DNA is TGTGCCAGCTCCAACCGCGATCCTGAAGCTTTCTTT. It encodes CASSNRDPEAFF.